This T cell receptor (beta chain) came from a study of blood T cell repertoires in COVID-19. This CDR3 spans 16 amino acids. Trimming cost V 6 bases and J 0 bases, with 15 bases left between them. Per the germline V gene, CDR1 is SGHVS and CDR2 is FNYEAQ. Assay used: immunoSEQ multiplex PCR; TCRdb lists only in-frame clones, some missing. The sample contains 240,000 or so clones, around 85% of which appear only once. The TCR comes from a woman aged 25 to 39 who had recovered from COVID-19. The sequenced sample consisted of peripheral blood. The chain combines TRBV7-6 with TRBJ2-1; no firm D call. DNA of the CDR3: TGTGCCAGCAGTATCAGACGCGGAGCCTCCTACAATGAGCAGTTCTTC. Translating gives CASSIRRGASYNEQFF.